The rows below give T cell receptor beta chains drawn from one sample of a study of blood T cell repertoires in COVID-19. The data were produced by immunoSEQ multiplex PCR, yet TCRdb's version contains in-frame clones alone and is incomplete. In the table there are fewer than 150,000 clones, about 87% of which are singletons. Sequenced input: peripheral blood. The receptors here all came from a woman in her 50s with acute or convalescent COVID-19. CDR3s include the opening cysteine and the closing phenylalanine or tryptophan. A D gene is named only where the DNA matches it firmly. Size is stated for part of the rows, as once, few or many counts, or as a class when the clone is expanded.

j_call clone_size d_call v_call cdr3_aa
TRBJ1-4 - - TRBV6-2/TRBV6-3 CASSRSSNEKLFF
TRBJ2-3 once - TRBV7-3 CASSLNRVADTQYF
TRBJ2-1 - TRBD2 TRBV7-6 CASSRLAGGFSEQFF
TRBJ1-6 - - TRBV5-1 CASSLGGSHSYNSPLHF
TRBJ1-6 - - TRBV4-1 CASSRPWGDVSPLHF
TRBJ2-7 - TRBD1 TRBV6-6 CASSPSDRGSSYEQYF
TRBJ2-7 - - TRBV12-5 CASGSPGAATYEQYF
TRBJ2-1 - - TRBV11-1 CASTQGSFTGEQFF
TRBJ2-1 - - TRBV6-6 CASSPAGTHRYNEQFF
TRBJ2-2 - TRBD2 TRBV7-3 CASSPSVAGTNTGELFF
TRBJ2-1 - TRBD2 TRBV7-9 CASSLGGRALYNEQFF
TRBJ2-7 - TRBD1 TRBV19 CASSTGQGLSEQYF
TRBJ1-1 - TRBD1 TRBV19 CASTPRGLGTEAFF
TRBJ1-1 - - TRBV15 CATSSRNRAGNTEAFF
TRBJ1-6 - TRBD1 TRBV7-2 CASSVRGQGRNSPLHF
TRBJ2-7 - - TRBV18 CASSPPESYEQYF
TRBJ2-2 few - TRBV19 CASSIDLSVNTGELFF
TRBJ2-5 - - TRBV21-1 CAEGRDWEETQYF
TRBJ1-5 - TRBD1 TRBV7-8 CASSVGQGIGQPQHF
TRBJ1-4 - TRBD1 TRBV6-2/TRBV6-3 CASSPRTGRGEKLFF
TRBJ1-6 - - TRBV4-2 CASSQESGLRNSPLHF
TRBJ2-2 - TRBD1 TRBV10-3 CAIRDPLRQGTGELFF
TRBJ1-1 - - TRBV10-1 CASSETSNTEAFF
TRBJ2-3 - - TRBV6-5 CASGLGHTDTQYF
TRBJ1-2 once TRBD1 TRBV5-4 CASSTTGATNYGYTF
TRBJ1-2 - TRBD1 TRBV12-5 CASGDRFYGYTF
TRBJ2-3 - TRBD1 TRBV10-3 CAISEGQGITDTQYF
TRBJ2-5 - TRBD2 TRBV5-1 CASSLAGGETQYF
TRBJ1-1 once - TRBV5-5 CASSLDNLGGLSNTEAFF
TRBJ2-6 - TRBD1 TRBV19 CASSPHPTGTGANVLTF
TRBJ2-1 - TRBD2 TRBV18 CASSLGLAGYNEQFF
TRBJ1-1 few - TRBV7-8 CASSSDRNTEAFF
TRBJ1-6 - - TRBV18 CASSPTESSYNSPLHF
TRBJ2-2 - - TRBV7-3 CASSSTGPRGGELFF
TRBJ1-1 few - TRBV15 CADGPSRDTEAFF
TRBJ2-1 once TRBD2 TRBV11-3 CASRASGHGNEQFF
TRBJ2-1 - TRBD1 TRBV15 CATSRDPGQGYNEQFF
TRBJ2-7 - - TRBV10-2 CASSEAFAGRAYEQYF
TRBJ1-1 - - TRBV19 CASAPGPNTEAFF
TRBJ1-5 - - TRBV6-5 CASSYSDRGNQPQHF
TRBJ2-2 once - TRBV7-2 CASSFARSGTRNTGELFF
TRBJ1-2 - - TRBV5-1 CASSPPPGRSMRYTF
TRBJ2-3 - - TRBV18 CASSPYRADTQYF
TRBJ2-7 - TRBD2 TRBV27 CASSPTAGDRSYEQYF
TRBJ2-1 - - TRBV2 CASTPRGAGGNEQFF
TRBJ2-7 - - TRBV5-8 CASSAGMRWEQYF
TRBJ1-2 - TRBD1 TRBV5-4 CASSLEDRGRSRGYTF
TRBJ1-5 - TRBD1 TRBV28 CASSFAGTGGAGQPQHF
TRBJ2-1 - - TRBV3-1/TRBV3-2 CASSQEEARRDEQFF
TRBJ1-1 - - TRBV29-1 CSVDEMSTEAFF
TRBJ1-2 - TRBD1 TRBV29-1 CSVPGTGAYGYTF
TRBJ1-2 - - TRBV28 CASSLTDRRSNYGYTF
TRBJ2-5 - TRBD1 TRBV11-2 CASSLGSQGAGETQYF